This T cell receptor beta chain was obtained from a study of OX40 agonist ivuxolimab in advanced cancers. The overall study: Having had anti-PD-1, anti-PD-L1 or anti-CTLA-4 therapy before was allowed, and around 39% had some. Partial responses, seen in three patients, involved one hepatocellular carcinoma and two cutaneous melanomas. The study, taken as a whole, reports: Averaged across samples, CD8+ T cells carried more expanded clones than CD4+ did. In a subset of nonresponders, normalized T-cell clonal expansion was also low.

Germline-derived CDR1 and CDR2 are SGHTA and FQGNSA. CDR3 length: 16 amino acids. The V and J ends lost 0 bases and 5 bases respectively, with 14 bases between them. Sequencing used immunoSEQ multiplex PCR; TCRdb keeps in-frame clones, though not all of them. There are about 89,000 clones in the sample; just over 90% occur only once, and 0.6% to 0.8% lies in the top ten. Of note for this clone: What it binds is unknown.

This receptor was taken from an adult with an advanced solid tumor such as melanoma, head and neck, liver or kidney cancer. The chain employs TRBV7-2 and TRBJ2-1, with D possibly being TRBD2 (6 bases). This sample comprised CD4+ or CD8+ T cells sorted from blood, obtained in a trial of the OX40 agonist ivuxolimab. CDR3 nucleotides: TGTGCCAGCAGCTTAGCGGGAGGACTATCCCACAATGAGCAGTTCTTC. The encoded protein is CASSLAGGLSHNEQFF. Looking up the rest from reference TRBV7-2 and TRBJ2-1 gives the full variable domain: GAGVSQSPSNKVTEKGKDVELRCDPISGHTALYWYRQSLGQGLEFLIYFQGNSAPDKSGLPSDRFSAERTGGSVSTLTIQRTQQEDSAVYLCASSLAGGLSHNEQFFGPGTRLTVL.